Listed below are T cell receptor beta chains from one sample, sequenced in a study of T cells in Graves' hyperthyroidism and ophthalmopathy. TCRdb reprocessed the multiplex PCR reads with MiXCR, giving one entry per CDR3 protein. This sample has 800,000 or so distinct CDR3 sequences, with over 35% found just once. Sequencing was carried out using blood. The receptors were gathered from a man between 18 and 35 years old with Graves' hyperthyroidism. Both conserved end residues are part of each CDR3. The order of the fields is J gene, V gene, clone size, D gene, CDR3 DNA, CDR3 protein. D genes are given only for firm matches. Part of the rows lack a size; the others show once, few, many or a class for expanded clones.

TRBJ1-3,TRBV5-1,few,-,TGCGCCAGCAGCTTGGCCGTCAACTCTGGAAACACCATATATTTT,CASSLAVNSGNTIYF
TRBJ2-5,TRBV7-8,many,TRBD2,TGTGCCAGCAGCTTCGGGGGGGACCAGTACTTC,CASSFGGDQYF
TRBJ1-1,TRBV11-3,many,TRBD1,TGTGCCAGCAGCCGACAGGGGGCATCGACCACTGAAGCTTTCTTT,CASSRQGASTTEAFF
TRBJ1-2,TRBV15,-,-,TGTGCCACCAGCACAGACAATTTCAACTATGGCTACACCTTC,CATSTDNFNYGYTF
TRBJ1-1,TRBV7-9,many,-,TGTGCCAGCAGCTTAGTAAGTGCCAGAGGGGCTGAAGCTTTCTTT,CASSLVSARGAEAFF
TRBJ2-7,TRBV2,many,-,TGTGCCAGCAGTGAGTGGGGGTCCTACGAGCAGTACTTC,CASSEWGSYEQYF
TRBJ2-7,TRBV5-8,few,-,TGTGCCAGCAGCACGACCGGGCCGCAAAGGCACGAGCAGTACTTC,CASSTTGPQRHEQYF
TRBJ1-1,TRBV5-6,few,-,TGTGCCAGCAGACCCGGACAGAACACTGAAGCTTTCTTT,CASRPGQNTEAFF
TRBJ1-3,TRBV7-2,-,-,TGTGCCAGCAGCTTACTCTACAGCTCTGGAAACACCATATATTTT,CASSLLYSSGNTIYF
TRBJ2-2,TRBV7-9,few,-,TGTGCAGGAGGGACAGCTGAAAACACCGGGGAGCTGTTTTTT,CAGGTAENTGELFF
TRBJ1-5,TRBV10-3,-,-,TGTGCCATCAGTGAGACAGGCAGCGCCAATCAGCCCCAGCATTTT,CAISETGSANQPQHF
TRBJ2-5,TRBV7-9,-,-,TGTGCCAGCACTTATCCTGGGGGTGAGACCCAGTACTTC,CASTYPGGETQYF
TRBJ2-6,TRBV6-1,few,TRBD1,TGTGCCAGCAGGCCGGGACAGCTAGTGTCTGGGGCCAACGTCCTGACTTTC,CASRPGQLVSGANVLTF
TRBJ1-2,TRBV4-2,many,TRBD1,TGTGCCAGCAACCGCGGACAGGGAGGCTATGGCTACACCTTC,CASNRGQGGYGYTF